This T cell receptor (beta chain) was recorded in a study of identical twins (dated by TCRdb to the mid-2010s). Study-level background: To test whether fetal clonotypes persist, the study used deep sequencing on TCR alpha and beta repertoires from monozygotic twins, unrelated adults of various ages, and cord blood. Replicate twin experiments were performed at different times using different library preparation protocols to rule out contamination. General findings and caveats noted by the study authors: Zero-insertion analyses could be partly confounded by invariant T cells such as MAIT and iNKT, though diverse VJ usage argued against such confounding for most clonotypes. Abundant cord blood beta clonotypes had fewer insertions, young adult naive repertoires showed a similar but weaker trend, and memory repertoires showed no such trend. Recombination models systematically underestimated out-of-frame TCR alpha sharing in monozygotic twins but agreed with sharing between unrelated individuals. Conclusions relied on cross-sectional statistical analysis, since the same donors could not be followed over many years. The excess sharing between twins in beta out-of-frame sequences was weaker because fewer shared sequences reduced the signal-to-noise ratio. Compared with coincidental sharing between unrelated individuals, an excess of low generation-probability sequences was observed among out-of-frame TCR alpha sequences shared between twins.

The library came from 5' RACE. The listed sequencing device is Illumina HiSeq 2000. Template switching added a universal primer binding site, and the final cDNA carried a unique molecular identifier that allowed TCR cDNA molecules to be counted accurately. Specific primers in the conserved constant-segment region were used to synthesize first-strand cDNA for the TCR alpha and beta chains. To control for contamination, each cDNA library was double barcoded with a SMART-Mk sample barcode plus Illumina barcodes. TruSeq adapter sequences along with Illumina sample barcodes were introduced in two successive PCR steps. The TCR alpha and beta cDNA libraries were sequenced on the Illumina HiSeq platform using custom primers. From the authors' description of their analysis: Raw reads were processed with MiGEC to extract unique molecular identifiers, and MiXCR was used to determine CDR3 positions. Recombination models were inferred per individual with the repgenHMM and IGoR tools using an EM algorithm. Shared clonotype analysis was performed with the tcR package in R, normalizing sharing by the product of cloneset sizes. To study raw recombination without the effects of thymic and clonal selection, out-of-frame nonproductive sequences were analyzed. TCRdb trimmed the raw reads at Q25, called clones with MiXCR and kept productive beta chains. Rows with one shared CDR3 protein collapse into an entry with the most common genes and DNA. The V and J calls come from TCRdb's annotation, not from the publication. This sample gives approximately 500,000 distinct CDR3 sequences in total; around 15% of them show up just once. The ten biggest clones cover 0.44% of the sample.

Of note for this clonotype: Its antigen is currently not known. Nothing much larger sits one base from this clone, and base qualities are not available.

The CDR3 has 16 amino acids, counting the end cysteine and phenylalanine. The DNA shown is the 48-base CDR3, in frame from base 1. CDR1 and CDR2 (MNHNS, SASEGT) derive from the germline V gene. The junction carries 21 bases between V and J, which are trimmed by 4 bases and 5 bases respectively. Only healthy Caucasian donors were included. The twin cohort comprised three pairs of female monozygotic twins, all aged roughly 18 to 29 years. Positive isolation kits from Invitrogen were used to isolate the CD4+ and CD8+ T cell populations. The same specimen was also included in a second study, on yellow fever vaccine responses in identical twins. That second publication adds: According to the authors, in identical twins the way T cells responded to vaccination appeared partly convergent and partly personalized. Focusing on identical twins, the study followed the T cell clones that responded to the vaccine, and did so with precision.

Sequencing was done on a sample of CD4+ T cells sorted from blood. The receptor comes from a woman between 18 and 29 years old in good health. The V and J genes are TRBV6-1 and TRBJ2-7; the D gene is perhaps TRBD1, from 6 matching bases. The CDR3 reads as follows: CASSVLTGHRMNEQYF. The nucleotides are TGTGCCAGCAGTGTTCTGACGGGACACCGTATGAACGAGCAGTACTTC.